This entry is about one T cell receptor beta chain. This clone was seen more than once but under ten times. Its target antigen remains unknown. No much larger clone is present one base from it, and per-base qualities are unavailable. Patients with autoimmune disease history or receiving systemic immunosuppression were excluded from the trial. Peripheral blood for TCR sequencing was drawn from every dose cohort at baseline, at cycle 4 day 1 and at cycle 7 day 1. Samples were obtained from an open-label, multicenter, first-in-human phase I dose-escalation trial of ivuxolimab. The trial enrolled adults with locally advanced or metastatic head and neck squamous cell, hepatocellular, melanoma or renal cell carcinoma. Before TCR sequencing, CD4+ T cells and CD8+ T cells were sorted from peripheral blood as separate populations. The entry originates in a study of OX40 agonist ivuxolimab in advanced cancers. For the wider study: The costimulatory receptor OX40 (CD134) was targeted by ivuxolimab, a fully human IgG2 agonistic monoclonal antibody. Intravenous ivuxolimab was administered to patients every 2 weeks at six dose levels: 0.01, 0.1, 0.3, 1.5, 3 and 10 mg/kg. The paper covers the monotherapy dose-escalation part of the phase I ivuxolimab trial, which included N of about 50 patients. Of the 50 or so patients in dose escalation, about 20 had hepatocellular carcinoma, roughly 15 had melanoma, 9 had renal cell carcinoma and 9 had head and neck cancer. Prior anti-PD-1, anti-PD-L1 or anti-CTLA-4 therapy was permitted, and roughly two fifths of dose-escalation patients had received checkpoint inhibitors. The dose-escalation cohort was about 86% male with a mean age of roughly 62 years, ranging from 23 to 79. The point of sequencing TCRbeta in the periphery was to test whether ivuxolimab changed TCR sequence diversity and drove clonal T-cell expansion. Partial responses occurred in three dose-escalation patients, of whom one had hepatocellular carcinoma and two had cutaneous melanoma.

The CDR3 goes from the cysteine to the phenylalanine over 13 residues. Of the read, only the CDR3 DNA is kept; its 39 bases are in frame from base 1. V is pruned by 7 bases and J by 5 bases, leaving 7 bases of the junction without a gene match. Reading the germline V gene (reference sequence) gives CDR1 SGHKS and CDR2 YYEKEE. Genomic DNA was isolated from the sorted cells so that the TCRbeta CDR3 region could be sequenced. The immunoSEQ Assay was used for sequencing of TCRbeta CDR3 regions. TCRdb's version of the immuneACCESS table is confined to in-frame rearrangements and falls short of the full clone set. An unresolved V gene accounts for under half of the shortfall where checked; the remainder is of unknown origin. The sample records 75,000 or so clones, 84% of which are singletons. The ten largest account for approximately 7.2% of the sample. The paper as a whole reports these results and caveats: After ivuxolimab, CD8+ T cells had more expanded clones than CD4+ T cells on average. In the 0.1-3.0 mg/kg groups, partial responders had among the lowest normalized peripheral clonal expansion, particularly in CD8+ T cells. At doses from 0.1 to 3.0 mg/kg, clonal expansion was seen in both CD4+ and CD8+ blood T cells between baseline and week 6. Low levels of normalized T-cell clonal expansion were also shown by some nonresponding patients. Antigen specificity was not determined for the clonally expanded peripheral T cells.

The rearranged chain carries TRBV5-5 and TRBJ1-2; TRBD1 fits 8 bases in the junction. This material consisted of CD4+ or CD8+ T cells sorted from blood, taken in a trial of the OX40 agonist ivuxolimab. The sequence derives from an adult with an advanced solid tumor such as melanoma, head and neck, liver or kidney cancer. Here is the DNA: TGTGCCAGCGCGGCAGGGGGCGGTTATGGCTACACCTTC. Translated, this gives CASAAGGGYGYTF.